The entry below describes one TCR beta chain. Its antigen is not known. This sample was taken from a study of cytomegalovirus exposure and HLA in healthy donors. Whole-study findings and limits: The TCR clusters that emerged in the first cohort tended, a later analysis found, to co-occur in the approximately 120 validation repertoires.

The CDR3 runs to 13 residues. The germline V gene encodes CDR1 KGHSH and CDR2 LQKENI. V lost 3 bases to trimming and J lost 7 bases; unmatched junction nucleotides: 4. Donors were drawn from the roughly 110-subject validation cohort, separate from the roughly 610-subject first cohort. Sequencing used immunoSEQ multiplex PCR; TCRdb keeps in-frame clones, though not all of them. The sample yields about 130,000 clones, 90% to 95% seen once. This clonotype was sampled from a woman aged 18-35 years in good health and CMV-seronegative. The sequencing input was PBMCs. This chain joins TRBV18 and TRBJ1-2; 8 bases are a match to TRBD1. The DNA of the CDR3 is TGTGCCAGCTCACCGGAACAGGGGGGTGGCTACACCTTC. Residues: CASSPEQGGGYTF. Full variable domain (remainder filled in from reference TRBV18 and TRBJ1-2): NAGVMQNPRHLVRRRGQEARLRCSPMKGHSHVYWYRQLPEEGLKFMVYLQKENIIDESGMPKERFSAEFPKEGPSILRIQQVVRGDSAAYFCASSPEQGGGYTFGSGTRLTVV.